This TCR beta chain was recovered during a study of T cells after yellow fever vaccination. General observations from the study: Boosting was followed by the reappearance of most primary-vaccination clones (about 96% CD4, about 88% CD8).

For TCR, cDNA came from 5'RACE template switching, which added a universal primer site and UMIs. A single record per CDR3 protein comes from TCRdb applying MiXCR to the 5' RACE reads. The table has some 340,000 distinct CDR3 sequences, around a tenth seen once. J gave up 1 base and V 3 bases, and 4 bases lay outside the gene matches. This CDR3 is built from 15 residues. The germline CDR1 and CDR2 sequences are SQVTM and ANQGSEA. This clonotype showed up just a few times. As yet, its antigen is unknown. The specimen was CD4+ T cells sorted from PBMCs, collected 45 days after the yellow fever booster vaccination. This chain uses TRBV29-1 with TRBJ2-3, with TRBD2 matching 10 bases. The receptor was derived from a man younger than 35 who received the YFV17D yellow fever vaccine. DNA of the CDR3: TGCAGCGTTGAGTATCTAGCGGGGGGCACAGATACGCAGTATTTT. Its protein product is CSVEYLAGGTDTQYF.